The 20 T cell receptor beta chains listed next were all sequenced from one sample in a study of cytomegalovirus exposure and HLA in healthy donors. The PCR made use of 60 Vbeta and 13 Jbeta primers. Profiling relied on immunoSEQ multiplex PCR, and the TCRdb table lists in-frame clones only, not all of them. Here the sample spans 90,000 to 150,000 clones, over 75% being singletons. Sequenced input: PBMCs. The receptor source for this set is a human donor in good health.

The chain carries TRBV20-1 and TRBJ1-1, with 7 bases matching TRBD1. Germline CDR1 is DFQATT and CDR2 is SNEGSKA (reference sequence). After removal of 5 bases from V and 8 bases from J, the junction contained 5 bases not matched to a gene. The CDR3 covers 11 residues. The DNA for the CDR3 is TGCAGTGCTGCCGGGGGACAGGAAGCTTTCTTT. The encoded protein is CSAAGGQEAFF.

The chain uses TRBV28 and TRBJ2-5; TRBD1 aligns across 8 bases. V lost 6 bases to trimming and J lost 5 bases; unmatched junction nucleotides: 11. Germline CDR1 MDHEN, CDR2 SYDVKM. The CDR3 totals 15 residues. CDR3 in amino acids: CASRDSGGAWETQYF. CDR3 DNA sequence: TGTGCCAGCAGGGACTCAGGGGGCGCGTGGGAGACCCAGTACTTC.

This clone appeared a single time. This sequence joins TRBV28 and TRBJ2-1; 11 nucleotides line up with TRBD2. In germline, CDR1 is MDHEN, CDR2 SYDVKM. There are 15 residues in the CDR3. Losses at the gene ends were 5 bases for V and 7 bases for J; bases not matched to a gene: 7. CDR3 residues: CASSEVLAGENEQFF. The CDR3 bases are TGTGCCAGCAGTGAAGTACTAGCGGGAGAAAATGAGCAGTTCTTC.

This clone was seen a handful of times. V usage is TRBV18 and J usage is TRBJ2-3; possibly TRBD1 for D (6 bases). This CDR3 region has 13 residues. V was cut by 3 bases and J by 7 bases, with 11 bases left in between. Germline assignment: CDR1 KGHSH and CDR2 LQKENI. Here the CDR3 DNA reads TGTGCCAGCTCACCGTCGCAGGGGAATACGCAGTATTTT. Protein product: CASSPSQGNTQYF.

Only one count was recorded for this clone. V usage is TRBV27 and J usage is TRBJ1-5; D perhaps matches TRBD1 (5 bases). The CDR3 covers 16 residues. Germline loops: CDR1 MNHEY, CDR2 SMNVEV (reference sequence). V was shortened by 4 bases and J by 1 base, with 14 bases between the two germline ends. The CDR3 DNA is TGTGCCAGCAGTTCCAATCTCCAGGGAAGCAATCAGCCCCAGCATTTT. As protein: CASSSNLQGSNQPQHF.

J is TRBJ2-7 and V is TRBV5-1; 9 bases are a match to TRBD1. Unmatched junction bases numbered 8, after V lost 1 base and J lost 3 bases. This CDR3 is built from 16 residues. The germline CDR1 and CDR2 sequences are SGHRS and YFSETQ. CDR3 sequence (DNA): TGCGCCAGCAGCTTGTTGGCGGACAGGGGCCTCTACGAGCAGTACTTC. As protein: CASSLLADRGLYEQYF.

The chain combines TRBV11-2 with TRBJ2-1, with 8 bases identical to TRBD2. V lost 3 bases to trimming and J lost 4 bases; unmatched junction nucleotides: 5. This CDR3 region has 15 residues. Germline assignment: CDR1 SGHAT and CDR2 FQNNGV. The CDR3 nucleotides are TGTGCCAGCAGCTTCACTAGCGGAAGTTACAATGAGCAGTTCTTC. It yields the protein CASSFTSGSYNEQFF.

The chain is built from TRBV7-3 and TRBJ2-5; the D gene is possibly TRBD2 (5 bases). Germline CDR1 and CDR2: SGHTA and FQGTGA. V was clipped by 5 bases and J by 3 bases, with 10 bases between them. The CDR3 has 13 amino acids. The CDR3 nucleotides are TGTGCCAGCAGCCTCCCCGGGGAAGAGACCCAGTACTTC. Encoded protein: CASSLPGEETQYF.

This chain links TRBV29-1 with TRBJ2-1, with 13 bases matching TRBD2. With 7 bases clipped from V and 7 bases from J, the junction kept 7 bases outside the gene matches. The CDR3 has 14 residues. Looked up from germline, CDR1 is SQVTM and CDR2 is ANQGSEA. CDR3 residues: CSARTSGRGNEQFF. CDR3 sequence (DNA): TGCAGCGCCCGGACTAGCGGGAGAGGTAATGAGCAGTTCTTC.

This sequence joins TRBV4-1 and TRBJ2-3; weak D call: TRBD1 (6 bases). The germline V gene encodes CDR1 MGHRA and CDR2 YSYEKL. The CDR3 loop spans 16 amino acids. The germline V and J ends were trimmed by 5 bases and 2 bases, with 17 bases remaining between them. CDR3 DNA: TGCGCCAGCAGCACCCGGGACACACCAATCACAGATACGCAGTATTTT. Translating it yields CASSTRDTPITDTQYF.

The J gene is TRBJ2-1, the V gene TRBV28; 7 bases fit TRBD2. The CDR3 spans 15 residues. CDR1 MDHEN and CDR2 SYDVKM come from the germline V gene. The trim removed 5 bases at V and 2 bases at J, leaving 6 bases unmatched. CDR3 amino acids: CASSMAGVTYNEQFF. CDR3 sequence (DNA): TGTGCCAGCAGTATGGCGGGAGTGACCTACAATGAGCAGTTCTTC.

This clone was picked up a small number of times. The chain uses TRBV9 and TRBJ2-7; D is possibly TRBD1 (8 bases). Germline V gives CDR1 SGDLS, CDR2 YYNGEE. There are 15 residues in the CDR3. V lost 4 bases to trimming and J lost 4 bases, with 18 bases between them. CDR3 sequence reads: CASSTQTGGVYEQYF. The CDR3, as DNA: TGTGCCAGCAGCACCCAAACAGGGGGGGTGTACGAGCAGTACTTC.

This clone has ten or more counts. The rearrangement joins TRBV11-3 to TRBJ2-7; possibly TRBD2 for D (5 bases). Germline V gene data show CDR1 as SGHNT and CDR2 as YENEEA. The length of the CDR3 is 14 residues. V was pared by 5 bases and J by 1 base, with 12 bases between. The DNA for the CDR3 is TGTGCCAGCAGCGCGGACGGAGGATCCTACGAGCAGTACTTC. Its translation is CASSADGGSYEQYF.

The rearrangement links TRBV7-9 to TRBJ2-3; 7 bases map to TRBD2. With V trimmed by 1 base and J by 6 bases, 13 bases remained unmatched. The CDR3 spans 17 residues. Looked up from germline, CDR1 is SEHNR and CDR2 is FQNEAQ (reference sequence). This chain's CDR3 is CASSLVSSGVGGDTQYF. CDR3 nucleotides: TGTGCCAGCAGCTTAGTTTCAAGCGGAGTGGGGGGGGATACGCAGTATTTT.

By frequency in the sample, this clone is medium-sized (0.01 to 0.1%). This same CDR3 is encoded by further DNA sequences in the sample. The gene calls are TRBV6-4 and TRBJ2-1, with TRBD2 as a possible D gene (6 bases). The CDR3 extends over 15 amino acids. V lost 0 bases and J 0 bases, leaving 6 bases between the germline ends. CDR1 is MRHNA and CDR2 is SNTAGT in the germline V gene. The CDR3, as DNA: TGTGCCAGCAGTGACTCTAGCGGCTCCTACAATGAGCAGTTCTTC. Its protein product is CASSDSSGSYNEQFF.

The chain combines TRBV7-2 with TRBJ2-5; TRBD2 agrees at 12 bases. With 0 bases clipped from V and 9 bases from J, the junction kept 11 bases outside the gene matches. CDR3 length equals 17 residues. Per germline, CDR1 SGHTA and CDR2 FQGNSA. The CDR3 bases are TGTGCCAGCAGCTTAGCCGGGCTAGCGGGAGGGCGGGGGGCCCAGTACTTC. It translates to CASSLAGLAGGRGAQYF. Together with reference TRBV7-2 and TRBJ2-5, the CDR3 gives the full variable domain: GAGVSQSPSNKVTEKGKDVELRCDPISGHTALYWYRQSLGQGLEFLIYFQGNSAPDKSGLPSDRFSAERTGGSVSTLTIQRTQQEDSAVYLCASSLAGLAGGRGAQYFGPGTRLLVL.

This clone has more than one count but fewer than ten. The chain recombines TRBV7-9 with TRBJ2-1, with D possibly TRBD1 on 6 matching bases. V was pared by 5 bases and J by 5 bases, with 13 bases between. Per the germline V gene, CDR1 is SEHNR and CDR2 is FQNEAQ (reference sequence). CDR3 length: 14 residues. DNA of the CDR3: TGTGCCAGCAGCAGTCAGGGGCAGAACAATGAGCAGTTCTTC. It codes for CASSSQGQNNEQFF.

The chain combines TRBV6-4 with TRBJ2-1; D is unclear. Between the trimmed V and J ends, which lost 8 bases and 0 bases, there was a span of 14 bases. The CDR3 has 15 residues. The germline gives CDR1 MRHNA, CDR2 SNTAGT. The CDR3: CASGKTESSYNEQFF. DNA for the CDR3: TGTGCCAGCGGAAAAACGGAGAGCTCCTACAATGAGCAGTTCTTC.

The CDR3 here is CASRHGGTTGELFF. CDR3 DNA sequence: TGTGCCAGCAGACATGGCGGAACTACCGGGGAGCTGTTTTTT. The genes are TRBV7-9 and TRBJ2-2; D call uncertain. Trimming took off 6 bases at V and 5 bases at J, with 13 bases between the two ends. The CDR3 has 14 amino acids. Germline V lookup: CDR1 SEHNR, CDR2 FQNEAQ (reference sequence).

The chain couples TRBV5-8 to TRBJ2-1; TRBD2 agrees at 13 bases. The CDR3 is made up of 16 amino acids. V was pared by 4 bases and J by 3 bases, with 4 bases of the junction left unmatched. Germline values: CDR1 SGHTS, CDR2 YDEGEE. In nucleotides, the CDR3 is TGTGCCAGCAGCGGCGGGACTAGCGGGGTCTACAATGAGCAGTTCTTC. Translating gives CASSGGTSGVYNEQFF.